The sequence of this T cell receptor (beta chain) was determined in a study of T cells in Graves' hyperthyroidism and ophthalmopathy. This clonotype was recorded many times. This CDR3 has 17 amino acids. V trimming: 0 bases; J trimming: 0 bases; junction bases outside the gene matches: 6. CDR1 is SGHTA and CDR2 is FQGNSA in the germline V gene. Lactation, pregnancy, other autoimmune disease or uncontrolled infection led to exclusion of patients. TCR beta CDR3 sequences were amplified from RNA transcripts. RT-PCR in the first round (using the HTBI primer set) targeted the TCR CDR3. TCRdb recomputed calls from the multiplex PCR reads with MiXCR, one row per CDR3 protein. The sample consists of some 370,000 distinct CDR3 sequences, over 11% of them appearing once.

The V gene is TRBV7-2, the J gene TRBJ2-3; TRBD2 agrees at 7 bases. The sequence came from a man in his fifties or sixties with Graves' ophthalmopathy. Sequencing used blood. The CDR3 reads CASSLAASGASTDTQYF. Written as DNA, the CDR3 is TGTGCCAGCAGCTTAGCGGCCAGCGGGGCTAGCACAGATACGCAGTATTTT.